What follows are 19 T cell receptor beta chains derived from one specimen sequenced in a study of cytomegalovirus exposure and HLA in healthy donors. The PCR contained 60 Vbeta and 13 Jbeta primers. TCRdb keeps only in-frame clones here, not all; method: immunoSEQ multiplex PCR. The sample has around 150,000 clones; roughly 80% are singletons. Specimen: PBMCs. The receptors come from a male donor in good health and CMV-seropositive.

This chain connects TRBV10-1 to TRBJ1-2; D not certain. Germline assignment: CDR1 WNHNN and CDR2 SYGVQD (reference sequence). V dropped 5 bases and J dropped 2 bases, with 6 bases sitting between them. The CDR3 is 12 amino acids. This CDR3 reads CASSQANYGYTF. For the CDR3, the DNA is TGCGCCAGCAGTCAGGCGAACTATGGCTACACCTTC.

The chain is built from TRBV6-5 and TRBJ1-4, with D tentatively TRBD1 (6 bases). The V and J ends lost 0 bases and 8 bases respectively, with 7 bases between them. The CDR3 runs to 13 residues. CDR1 and CDR2 (germline): MNHEY, SVGAGI. CDR3 nucleotides: TGTGCCAGCAGTTACTCGGACAGAGAAAAACTGTTTTTT. Residues: CASSYSDREKLFF.

This sequence joins TRBV10-1 and TRBJ2-2; 8 bases map to TRBD2. V lost 7 bases and J lost 2; bases outside the gene matches: 6. The CDR3 contains 15 residues. Germline assignment: CDR1 WNHNN and CDR2 SYGVQD (reference sequence). DNA of the CDR3: TGCGCCAGCAAGACCGGGACTAGAAACACCGGGGAGCTGTTTTTT. It codes for CASKTGTRNTGELFF.

The chain employs TRBV27 and TRBJ2-4; TRBD2 matches 7 bases. There are 16 residues in the CDR3. The junction had 7 bases not matched to a gene; V was cut back by 5 bases and J by 0 bases. Per the germline V gene, CDR1 is MNHEY and CDR2 is SMNVEV (reference sequence). CDR3 coding DNA: TGTGCCAGCAGTCCATGGGAGGGATTAGCCAAAAACATTCAGTACTTC. Protein product: CASSPWEGLAKNIQYF.

The chain links TRBV11-3 to TRBJ2-1; TRBD2 aligns across 10 bases. The CDR3 is 17 residues long. Germline V gives CDR1 SGHNT, CDR2 YENEEA. The ends lost 4 bases at V and 7 bases at J; junction bases unmatched: 13. CDR3 DNA: TGTGCCAGCAGCTCCCGGCGCGGACTAGCGGAATGGAATGAGCAGTTCTTC. It encodes CASSSRRGLAEWNEQFF.

The rearrangement uses TRBV4-1 and TRBJ1-2, with D perhaps matching TRBD1 (5 bases). This CDR3 has 16 residues. CDR1 is MGHRA and CDR2 is YSYEKL in the germline V gene. The V end was cut by 4 bases, the J end by 6 bases, with 21 bases between. For the CDR3, the DNA is TGCGCCAGCAGCCCCGTTGGGGGGGTGGAACGGAATGGCTACACCTTC. Amino acids: CASSPVGGVERNGYTF.

In its sample, this clone was seen once. V is TRBV5-4 and J is TRBJ2-3; 11 bases map to TRBD2. CDR3 length equals 17 residues. Germline V gives CDR1 SGHNT, CDR2 YYREEE (reference sequence). V shed 7 bases, J shed 0 bases, and the junction held 10 bases outside the gene matches. The CDR3 DNA reads TGTGCCAGCTCTGGGGTAGCGGGAGGGTCTAGCACAGATACGCAGTATTTT. This sequence encodes CASSGVAGGSSTDTQYF. The full variable domain, in which reference TRBV5-4 and TRBJ2-3 provide the parts outside the CDR3, is ETGVTQSPTHLIKTRGQQVTLRCSSQSGHNTVSWYQQALGQGPQFIFQYYREEENGRGNFPPRFSGLQFPNYSSELNVNALELDDSALYLCASSGVAGGSSTDTQYFGPGTRLTVL.

This clone has a handful of counts. J is TRBJ1-1 and V is TRBV10-2, with a weak D call TRBD1 (6 bases). Germline CDR1 WSHSY, CDR2 SAAADI. The CDR3 is made up of 14 amino acids. Trimming cost V 6 bases and J 6 bases, with 17 bases left between them. The CDR3 nucleotides read TGCGCCAGCAGCAATAGGGGGAATGGGCCTGAAGCTTTCTTT. This encodes CASSNRGNGPEAFF.

J is TRBJ1-6 and V is TRBV5-4; 8 nucleotides line up with TRBD1. Germline CDR1 and CDR2: SGHNT and YYREEE (reference sequence). V shed 4 bases and J 8 bases; nucleotides not matched to a gene: 8. The CDR3 extends over 15 amino acids. CDR3 sequence: CASSPGQGLYSPLHF. The CDR3 coding sequence is TGTGCCAGCAGCCCCGGACAGGGTTTGTATTCACCCCTCCACTTT.

The chain carries TRBV28 and TRBJ2-2; TRBD1 matches 8 bases. The CDR3 is made up of 16 amino acids. Per the germline V gene, CDR1 is MDHEN and CDR2 is SYDVKM. Unmatched junction bases numbered 8, after V lost 5 bases and J lost 3 bases. The CDR3 is CASSPLDRGYTGELFF. CDR3 DNA sequence: TGTGCCAGCAGTCCATTAGACAGGGGATACACCGGGGAGCTGTTTTTT.

This chain joins TRBV5-1 and TRBJ2-3; TRBD2 matches 9 bases. The ends lost 0 bases at V and 3 bases at J; junction bases unmatched: 2. Germline V lookup: CDR1 SGHRS, CDR2 YFSETQ. There are 15 residues in the CDR3. For the CDR3, the DNA is TGCGCCAGCAGCTTGGCTAGCGGGAAGACAGATACGCAGTATTTT. Amino acids: CASSLASGKTDTQYF.

V and J are TRBV25-1 and TRBJ2-5; 16 nucleotides agree with TRBD2. CDR1 and CDR2 from the germline V gene are MGHDK and SYGVNS. The CDR3 extends over 18 amino acids. V dropped 5 bases and J dropped 5; count of bases not matched to a gene: 11. CDR3 region: CASSPPGLAGGPWETQYF. CDR3 DNA: TGTGCCAGCAGTCCCCCGGGACTAGCGGGAGGGCCTTGGGAGACCCAGTACTTC.

The gene calls are TRBV7-2 and TRBJ2-5; 9 bases are a match to TRBD2. The J segment lost 5 bases and the V segment lost 1 base, leaving 14 bases of the junction unmatched. Looked up from germline, CDR1 is SGHTA and CDR2 is FQGNSA. CDR3 size: 18 residues. CDR3 coding DNA: TGTGCCAGCAGCTTAGTAATAGCGGGAGAGATGGGATGGGAGACCCAGTACTTC. The encoded protein is CASSLVIAGEMGWETQYF. Full variable domain (remainder filled in from reference TRBV7-2 and TRBJ2-5): GAGVSQSPSNKVTEKGKDVELRCDPISGHTALYWYRQSLGQGLEFLIYFQGNSAPDKSGLPSDRFSAERTGGSVSTLTIQRTQQEDSAVYLCASSLVIAGEMGWETQYFGPGTRLLVL.

The rearrangement joins TRBV6-5 to TRBJ1-2; possible D gene TRBD1, 5 bases. The ends were cut back, 5 bases at V and 0 bases at J, with 10 bases in the middle. The CDR3 loop spans 14 amino acids. CDR1 and CDR2 (germline): MNHEY, SVGAGI. DNA for the CDR3: TGTGCCAGCAGTCAGGGAATTACTAACTATGGCTACACCTTC. It yields the protein CASSQGITNYGYTF.

In this sample, this clone turned up once. The chain carries TRBV9 and TRBJ2-7, with D tentatively TRBD1 (5 bases). Germline V lookup: CDR1 SGDLS, CDR2 YYNGEE. The CDR3 has 14 residues. V lost 3 bases, J lost 1 base, and 11 bases lay in between. The CDR3 sequence: CASSGIDSSYEQYF. CDR3 bases: TGTGCCAGCAGCGGAATCGACAGTTCCTACGAGCAGTACTTC.

The chain recombines TRBV19 with TRBJ1-2; 8 bases align to TRBD1. The V and J ends lost 7 bases and 1 base, in that order; junction bases with no gene match: 17. The length of the CDR3 is 18 residues. CDR1 and CDR2 (germline): LNHDA, SQIVND (reference sequence). CDR3 sequence: CASNMGEGQVIYNYGYTF. The DNA of the CDR3 is TGTGCCAGTAATATGGGTGAGGGACAGGTAATATATAACTATGGCTACACCTTC.

The J gene is TRBJ1-5, the V gene TRBV19, with TRBD1 as a possible D gene (6 bases). Trimming cost V 10 bases and J 5 bases, with 24 bases left between them. This CDR3 spans 16 amino acids. Germline CDR1 LNHDA, CDR2 SQIVND (reference sequence). The CDR3 DNA is TGTGCCACTAACCCCCTGGACAGACGAGAATATCAGCCCCAGCATTTT. Protein sequence: CATNPLDRREYQPQHF. Filled out from reference TRBV19 and TRBJ1-5, the complete variable domain reads DGGITQSPKYLFRKEGQNVTLSCEQNLNHDAMYWYRQDPGQGLRLIYYSQIVNDFQKGDIAEGYSVSREKKESFPLTVTSAQKNPTAFYLCATNPLDRREYQPQHFGDGTRLSIL.

The chain carries TRBV19 and TRBJ1-5; 7 nucleotides match TRBD1. Germline lookup yields CDR1 LNHDA and CDR2 SQIVND (reference sequence). The CDR3 sequence is 15 residues long. V lost 5 bases, J lost 4 bases, and 8 bases stayed unmatched. The CDR3 is CASSPLDRANQPQHF. Here the CDR3 DNA reads TGTGCCAGTAGTCCGCTCGACAGGGCGAATCAGCCCCAGCATTTT.

V gene TRBV28 combines with J gene TRBJ2-3, with TRBD1 identical over 7 bases. Germline trimming cut 2 bases from V and 3 bases from J; bases unmatched to any gene: 5. Germline V gene data show CDR1 as MDHEN and CDR2 as SYDVKM. The CDR3 is 15 residues long. The CDR3 sequence is CASSLPRRGTDTQYF. For the CDR3, the DNA is TGTGCCAGCAGTTTACCGCGCAGGGGGACAGATACGCAGTATTTT.